This TCR beta chain was sequenced for a study of control samples from healthy donors and cancer patients. The CDR3 contains 15 residues. The V end lost 1 base, the J end lost 0 bases, and 7 bases lay between the germline ends. Germline V gene data show CDR1 as SGHNT and CDR2 as YYREEE (reference sequence). Sequenced by immunoSEQ multiplex PCR; TCRdb stores in-frame clones only, minus some. Of some 120,000 clones listed, 85% to 95% are singletons. The sequence was collected from an elderly man with head and neck cancer. The chain recombines TRBV5-4 with TRBJ2-2; perhaps TRBD1 as D (5 bases). Sequencing was done on a sample of PBMCs. This chain's CDR3 is CASSLQGTNTGELFF. CDR3 DNA sequence: TGTGCCAGCAGCTTGCAGGGAACGAACACCGGGGAGCTGTTTTTT.